This T cell receptor beta chain originates from a study of cytomegalovirus exposure and HLA in healthy donors. Study context: From HLA-typed donors, an early data release held approximately 85 million unique TCRs.

It was with 60 Vbeta and 13 Jbeta primers that the PCR ran. Only in-frame clones appear in the TCRdb table, and some are missing; sequencing was by immunoSEQ multiplex PCR. The data contain fewer than 250,000 clones, roughly 80% of them singletons. V was pared by 5 bases and J by 0 bases, with 9 bases between. CDR1 SGHRS and CDR2 YFSETQ come from the germline V gene. The CDR3 runs to 13 residues. Whole-study results and caveats: A later analysis showed TCR association rates differing by HLA locus, peaking at DRB1 and lowest at HLA-C. Donors belonging to an Asian-associated ancestry cluster reportedly showed fewer N-insertions in productive TCRs than the roughly 700-donor mean, according to what a later analysis found. Most TCR sequences were rare, but some public TCRs occurred in many donors.

A remark on this clone: Its target is unknown.

The receptor comes from a man younger than 45 in good health and CMV-seronegative. V gene TRBV5-1 combines with J gene TRBJ2-7; D not resolved. Material for sequencing was PBMCs. The DNA of the CDR3 is TGCGCCAGCAGTAAGACAAGCTCCTACGAGCAGTACTTC. Its translation is CASSKTSSYEQYF.